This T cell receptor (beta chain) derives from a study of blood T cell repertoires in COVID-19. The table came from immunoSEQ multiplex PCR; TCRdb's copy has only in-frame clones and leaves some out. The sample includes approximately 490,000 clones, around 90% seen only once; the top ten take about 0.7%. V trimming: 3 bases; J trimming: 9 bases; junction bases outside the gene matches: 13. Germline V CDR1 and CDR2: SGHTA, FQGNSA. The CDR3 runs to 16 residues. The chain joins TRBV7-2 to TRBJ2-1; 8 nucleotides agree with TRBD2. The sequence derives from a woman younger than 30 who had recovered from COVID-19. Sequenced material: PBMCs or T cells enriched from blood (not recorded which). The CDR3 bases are TGTGCCAGCAGCTTTAATCCGGGGGGGCCTTCGGGTGAGCAGTTCTTC. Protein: CASSFNPGGPSGEQFF.